This T cell receptor (beta chain) was observed in a study of CD8 T cells in ankylosing spondylitis. The study's findings and limits: For ankylosing spondylitis blood, a TCR beta motif of 8 or 9 highly homologous variants appeared characteristic.

This clonotype was counted at least ten times. Its specificity is not known. V was trimmed by 7 bases and J by 3 bases, leaving 2 bases between them. The germline V gene encodes CDR1 DFQATT and CDR2 SNEGSKA (reference sequence). The CDR3 is made up of 9 amino acids. TCRdb fed the 5' RACE reads into MiXCR, producing one record per CDR3 protein. This sample has about 840,000 distinct CDR3 sequences, with around 11% found just once. The chain uses TRBV20-1 and TRBJ2-3; no clear D. This TCR was sampled from a male donor with ankylosing spondylitis. Sequencing input: blood, either unsorted or a sorted T cell fraction (not recorded which). The CDR3 DNA sequence: TGCAGTGTAACAGATACGCAGTATTTT. This sequence encodes CSVTDTQYF.